This TCR beta chain is from a study of cytomegalovirus exposure and HLA in healthy donors (dated by TCRdb to about 2017). General notes on the study: An earlier analysis of some 500 of the donors reported roughly 300 Gb of sequence data and roughly 100 million unique TCR beta sequences from about 179 million T cells. Roughly 300 gigabases of sequencing data and approximately 92 million unique TCR sequences made up an early release that covered under 750 HLA-typed donors. The genetic ancestry cluster associated with self-reported Caucasian donors included roughly four fifths of the roughly 360 genotyped donors. The study aimed to test whether signatures of past pathogen exposure could be identified by cataloging public T cell receptors. The study used immunosequencing to profile the T cell repertoires of approximately 650 subjects and linked those repertoires to cytomegalovirus serostatus. A separate validation cohort of about 110 different subjects was used in addition to the roughly 670-subject first cohort. To predict cytomegalovirus infection status, the study combined high-throughput TCR immunosequencing, statistical association of individual TCRs with disease status, and machine learning. To study patterns of TCR occurrence, a later analysis re-analyzed previously published TCR beta repertoires from more than 550 donors and added high-resolution HLA genotyping. Rather than drawing on any new phenotypic data, the later analysis identified candidate immune exposures from TCR beta sequences and the way those sequences occurred across donors. In an earlier analysis of several hundred of the donors, high-throughput TCR beta sequencing was used to judge whether each TCR beta V gene segment behaved as functional or pseudogenic. Donor age, sex, ethnicity and CMV serostatus were collected together with the repertoire data. A later genetic analysis took genome-wide SNP genotypes for about 55% of the 666 donors and used that subset as a discovery cohort. All discovery cohort repertoires had been generated on a single sequencing platform. HLA typing included class I and class II loci at four-digit resolution. Typing coverage varied by locus: 629-630 donors for A, B, C, DRB1 and DQB1; about 520 for DQA1; more than 600 for DPA1; fewer than 480 for DPB1. Because of strong linkage in the cohort, a handful of DR-DQ haplotypes were treated as single units for association and clustering. Across 300 to 500 genotyped donors of the cohort, an average of about 240,000 unique TCR beta nucleotide sequences per donor were sequenced, and 15% to 20% of those sequences were non-productive.

Library preparation was by the immunoSEQ multiplex PCR assay. For the multiplex PCR, a mixture combining 60 forward primers for TCR Vbeta segments and 13 reverse primers for TCR Jbeta segments was used. The CDR3 region of rearranged TCR beta genes was amplified from genomic DNA with a multiplex PCR assay. The amplified TCR beta libraries were sequenced on the Illumina HiSeq System as 87-base-pair reads. Processing in the source paper ran as follows. Across the 670 or so repertoires, a later analysis counted tens of millions of unique TCR beta chains, 8.5 million to 12 million of which were shared by at least two donors. Raw reads were error-corrected and collapsed into unique sequences with a nearest-neighbor algorithm that merged closely related sequences to remove PCR and sequencing errors. V, D and J gene segments were assigned by aligning CDR3 sequences to IMGT reference sequences. For a sequence to be retained, a match of at least six nucleotides was required to both a V gene segment and a J gene segment. A rearrangement was called productive if the CDR3 had no stop codons and remained in frame with V and J, and every other rearrangement was called non-productive. Following IMGT convention, CDR3 was defined as the stretch from the second conserved V-encoded cysteine to the conserved J-encoded phenylalanine. In an earlier analysis of roughly 580 of the donors, sequences lacking an unambiguous match to a single V gene segment were excluded. An earlier analysis of 550 to 650 of the donors classified V segments as functional when productive rearrangements were above 56.7% and as segregating when the standard deviation between donors was above 5%. A statistical classification framework was built to diagnose cytomegalovirus status from the catalog of TCR beta chain sequences. V and J gene assignment, in a later analysis, came from comparing TCR nucleotide sequences with IMGT/GENE-DB human TR gene sequences. A later analysis assigned CDR3 sequences and most-parsimonious VDJ recombination scenarios with the TCRdist pipeline. In a later analysis, each TCR beta chain was defined by its CDR3 amino acid sequence together with its V-gene family, and reads lacking a unique V-gene family were excluded. In a later analysis, approximately 640 highly shared, low-generation-probability nucleotide sequences were removed to address suspected cross-contamination and a sequencing artifact. In a later analysis, a clonal expansion index for each public chain was calculated from normalized within-repertoire ranks of inferred template counts. In a later analysis, generation probabilities were computed using a VDJ recombination model fitted to out-of-frame rearrangements, and the results were checked against IGoR. In a later analysis, hypergeometric tests were used to score TCR-TCR, TCR-HLA and TCR-CMV co-occurrence, with a repertoire-size bias correction applied to TCR pairs. False discovery rates were estimated in a later analysis by permuting HLA or CMV assignments 20 times. In a later analysis, co-occurring TCRs were grouped using DBSCAN, with TCRdist sequence similarity added in when clustering inside HLA-allele-positive subsets. Co-occurrence clustering excluded repertoires with fewer than 30,000 or more than 120,000 public chains, plus five with anomalous nucleotide sharing. Held by TCRdb, this immuneACCESS table contains in-frame sequences only and omits some clones. Under half of the omission traces to an unresolved V gene where checked; the cause of the rest is unknown. The DNA was the basis for D and trimming; V, J and clone size are from that table. The sample includes more than 85,000 clones, with roughly 83% observed a single time. The ten most abundant clones make up 2.5% to 3% of the sample.

The cohort was made up of about 610 healthy bone marrow donors. All cohort members were sampled while nominally healthy, although unrecorded immune exposures were likely present. The donor was CMV seronegative and was included in the group of over 300 seronegative cohort members. Every donor gave a peripheral blood sample, and the peripheral blood mononuclear cells from that sample were used for TCR beta sequencing. The Qiagen DNeasy Blood Extraction Kit was used to extract genomic DNA from the blood cell samples. The research as a whole found: The authors suggested that the approach could potentially be generalized to other disease states and immunological phenotypes. Because HLA typing was missing for some donors at each locus, association tests included only the typed subset. A later genetic analysis reported fewer N-insertions in productive TCRs among donors in an Asian-associated ancestry cluster than the roughly 720-donor mean. Strong co-occurrence of HLA alleles, especially DR and DQ, made assigning TCR associations to individual alleles difficult. In a later analysis, most CMV-associated TCR beta chains were found to appear HLA-restricted, with HLA associations seemingly driven largely by CMV exposure. Presence/absence analyses assumed roughly uniform sequencing depth across donors, an assumption that may not hold. In vitro tests confirmed that a few of the cytomegalovirus-associated TCR beta chains recognize cytomegalovirus antigens. In both the original and validation cohorts, the classifier was reported to diagnose cytomegalovirus status with high specificity and sensitivity. A later analysis associated 15,000 or so TCR beta sequences with specific HLA alleles at a false discovery rate of 0.05. Only TCR beta chains were sequenced in this cohort, and the absence of alpha or paired-chain data limited detectable features. Because counts were too low, 15 or so rarely observed V segments, including chromosome 9 orphons, were excluded from the earlier analysis of roughly 580 of the donors. According to a later analysis, TCR association rates differed among HLA loci, with DRB1 alleles showing the most associated TCRs and HLA-C alleles showing the fewest. Compared with equally common non-associated chains, HLA-associated TCR beta chains in a later analysis were more clonally expanded and had lower generation probabilities. Correlated functional status among segregating V segments might be attributable to linkage disequilibrium, but an unknown experimental factor could not be ruled out. An earlier analysis of several hundred of the donors showed that most TCR beta V segments appeared in productive rearrangements either about 87% or about 30% of the time, which broadly matched IMGT annotations. Several of the top co-occurrence clusters appeared to be linked to parvovirus B19, influenza, CMV and Epstein-Barr virus, according to a later analysis. A further reported finding was that TCR beta sequences accurately predicted the HLA-A and HLA-B alleles for most subjects in the first cohort. Most TCR sequences were observed very rarely across donors, whereas some public TCRs were present in many individuals. The only immune exposure information available for the cohort was CMV serostatus. A total of 164 TCR beta chains were listed by the study as associated with cytomegalovirus. V-gene and J-gene trimming of TCR beta chains was associated with a missense DCLRE1C variant in a later genetic analysis, and the association was replicated in an independent cohort. A group of highly shared sequence variants was considered likely to be a technical artifact of the sequencing pipeline.

This clone was detected only once. Its antigen target is currently unknown. Germline and junction disagree at one end, which may indicate a read error. The sample comprised PBMCs. The sequence derives from a man between 35 and 55 years old in good health and CMV-seronegative.

DNA sequence: TGTGCCAGCAGCTCCATGGTGCGGGGACAGGGGATCATTCACTTC. It is translated as CASSSMVRGQGIIHF. The chain couples TRBV7-3 to TRBJ2-7; 10 nucleotides in the junction match TRBD1. Measured from the cysteine to the phenylalanine, the CDR3 is 15 residues long. The DNA shown is the 45-base CDR3, in frame from base 1. In the germline V gene, CDR1 corresponds to SGHTA and CDR2 to FQGTGA.